This T cell receptor (beta chain) derives from a study of T-cell memory formation after mild COVID-19. The CDR3 loop spans 12 amino acids. The germline CDR1 and CDR2 sequences are SEHNR and FQNEAQ (reference sequence). TCRdb passed the 5' RACE reads through MiXCR, listing each CDR3 protein once. The data contain 450,000 or so distinct CDR3 sequences, around 20% of them singletons. Sequenced material: PBMCs or a T cell subset sorted from them (not recorded which). This chain links TRBV7-9 with TRBJ2-1, with D perhaps TRBD1 or TRBD2 (5 bases each). This sequence originates from an adult woman who had mild COVID-19 (a few samples of this study predate the infection). Cell type and time point are not known. In DNA, the CDR3 is TGTGCGTCCGGGACGGGGTACAATGAGCAGTTCTTC. Its protein product is CASGTGYNEQFF. Full variable domain (rest looked up from reference TRBV7-9 and TRBJ2-1): DTGVSQNPRHKITKRGQNVTFRCDPISEHNRLYWYRQTLGQGPEFLTYFQNEAQLEKSRLLSDRFSAERPKGSFSTLEIQRTEQGDSAMYLCASGTGYNEQFFGPGTRLTVL.